The following is a T cell receptor (beta chain) sequence with its context. This entry comes from a study of CD8+ T cells in alopecia areata. From germline, CDR1 is GTSNPN and CDR2 SVGIG (reference sequence). The CDR3 consists of 15 residues. Germline trimming cut 1 base from V and 0 bases from J; bases unmatched to any gene: 4. Treatment indicated: oral pan-JAK inhibitor, 5-10 mg twice daily. Starting from PBMCs, sorting isolated CD4+ and CD8+ T cells. cDNA prepared by RNA extraction and subsequent reverse transcription served as the template for sequencing. This table comes from immunoSEQ multiplex PCR, and its TCRdb copy is limited to in-frame clones, with some not included. The sample lists approximately 180,000 clones, less than 70% seen once, with approximately 1.3% in the top ten.

This chain connects TRBV30 to TRBJ2-3; 7 nucleotides align to TRBD1. The receptor was isolated from a human donor with alopecia areata. The sample consisted of CD4+ T cells sorted from blood, taken around week 49, from a patient treated with tofacitinib. CDR3 nucleotide sequence: TGTGCCTGGAGTGACAGGGGCGCTAGCACAGATACGCAGTATTTT. Residues: CAWSDRGASTDTQYF.